Included here is one T cell receptor beta chain sequence, with context. Its matching antigen is unknown. The treatment denotes: roughly 19 received Ad26.COV2.S at low or high dose, single or two shots; about 5 received placebo; per-sample allocation not given. Each sample was drawn 63 days after the first injection (of vaccine or placebo). These data originate in a study of Ad26.COV2.S vaccination and SARS-CoV-2 variants. Looking at the study overall: Dosing was one shot or two shots 56 days apart.

TCRdb's table, derived via immunoSEQ multiplex PCR, lists solely in-frame clones and lacks some. The sample has some 640,000 clones, 89% seen once; the top ten hold over 1.3%. The study, taken as a whole, reports: The breadth of spike-specific CD8+ and CD4+ T cell responses after vaccination was reportedly substantial.

The receptor was derived from a person between 18 and 65 years old who received the Ad26.COV2.S COVID-19 vaccine or a placebo. The source material was peripheral blood, sampled in a trial of Ad26.COV2.S vaccine versus placebo.

CDR3 protein: CASSWAGTSSYEQYF. The CDR3 region has the DNA TGTGCCAGCAGTTGGGCCGGGACTAGTTCCTACGAGCAGTACTTC. This rearrangement joins TRBV6-5 to TRBJ2-7, with 8 positions matching TRBD2. In germline, CDR1 is MNHEY, CDR2 SVGAGI. V dropped 4 bases and J dropped 1; count of bases not matched to a gene: 6. The CDR3 sequence is 15 residues long.